Below, 8 T cell receptor beta chains from the same sample are listed, as sequenced in a study of blood T cell repertoires in COVID-19. The method was immunoSEQ multiplex PCR; TCRdb's version includes in-frame clones alone and lacks a portion of them. Of over 200,000 clones in the sample, about 90% were seen once. The sample taken for sequencing was PBMCs or T cells enriched from blood (not recorded which). The receptors stem from a human donor in a cohort exposed to, infected with or recovered from COVID-19 (not recorded which). The donor label of this sample is uncertain.

This clone came up a few times. V is TRBV19 and J is TRBJ1-5; 9 bases are shared with TRBD1. The germline CDR1 and CDR2 sequences are LNHDA and SQIVND (reference sequence). After removal of 3 bases from V and 6 bases from J, the junction contained 3 bases not matched to a gene. The CDR3 has 14 residues. Here the CDR3 DNA reads TGTGCCAGTAGTATGACAGGGGGAGGTCAGCCCCAGCATTTT. Translating gives CASSMTGGGQPQHF.

The chain joins TRBV5-1 to TRBJ2-1; 14 bases agree with TRBD2. This CDR3 has 15 residues. The germline V gene has CDR1 SGHRS and CDR2 YFSETQ. J lost 8 bases, V lost 0 bases, and 1 base had no gene match. This CDR3 reads CASSLEGLAGDEQFF. CDR3 nucleotide sequence: TGCGCCAGCAGCTTGGAGGGACTAGCGGGGGATGAGCAGTTCTTC.

J is TRBJ1-6 and V is TRBV19; the D gene is possibly TRBD1 (6 bases). V lost 3 bases and J 4 bases, leaving 10 bases between the germline ends. The CDR3 has 15 amino acids. Germline values: CDR1 LNHDA, CDR2 SQIVND (reference sequence). The CDR3 here is CASSMGQGYNSPLHF. In nucleotides, the CDR3 is TGTGCCAGTAGTATGGGGCAGGGGTATAATTCACCCCTCCACTTT.

In this sample, this clone turned up once. This sequence joins TRBV2 and TRBJ2-5; the D gene is possibly TRBD1 (6 bases). The V and J ends lost 6 bases and 7 bases respectively, with 21 bases between them. The CDR3 totals 15 residues. Germline V lookup: CDR1 SNHLY, CDR2 FYNNEI. The chain's CDR3 is CASRLSTGPVGTQYF. As DNA, the CDR3 is TGTGCCAGCAGGCTTTCTACAGGGCCCGTAGGGACCCAGTACTTC.

This clone was detected only once. The chain combines TRBV6-6 with TRBJ1-1; no clear D. The CDR3 length is 13 residues. The germline V gene encodes CDR1 MNHNY and CDR2 SVGAGI (reference sequence). V lost 7 bases and J lost 1, with 10 bases in between. The CDR3 loop is CASNRGENTEAFF. CDR3 sequence (DNA): TGTGCCAGCAACCGGGGTGAGAACACTGAAGCTTTCTTT.

This chain uses TRBV24-1 with TRBJ1-2, with TRBD1 matching 9 bases. Germline lookup yields CDR1 KGHDR and CDR2 SFDVKD. This CDR3 contains 15 residues. The trim removed 4 bases at V and 3 bases at J, leaving 5 bases unmatched. The CDR3 here is CATSEPGTGYYGYTF. CDR3 in DNA: TGTGCCACCAGTGAGCCCGGGACAGGGTACTATGGCTACACCTTC.

This chain joins TRBV6-6 and TRBJ1-5; TRBD1 might be the D (5 bases). The CDR3 covers 14 residues. V gave up 6 bases and J gave up 4 bases, with 13 bases separating them. Germline CDR1 is MNHNY and CDR2 is SVGAGI (reference sequence). Here the CDR3 reads CASSTGTSNQPQHF. CDR3 DNA: TGTGCCAGCAGCACCGGGACTAGTAATCAGCCCCAGCATTTT.

Written as DNA, the CDR3 is TGTGCCAGCAGCCCTCACCGGGACAGTAATCAGCCCCAGCATTTT. This translates into CASSPHRDSNQPQHF. This rearrangement joins TRBV7-8 to TRBJ1-5, with 7 bases lining up with TRBD1. The J segment lost 4 bases and the V segment lost 5 bases, leaving 8 bases of the junction unmatched. CDR1 and CDR2 (germline): SGHVS, FQNEAQ. The CDR3 runs 15 residues.